The TCR beta chain described here comes from a study of tumor and adjacent non-tumor tissue in lung cancer. The overall study: There were 11 to 13 adenocarcinoma, a couple of squamous cell carcinoma and 1 small cell lung cancer cases. Around 4.5 million productive TCRbeta reads were obtained per sample on average.

The sample holds a few counts of this clonotype. The library came from three nested PCR rounds adapted from ARM-PCR protocols. From the multiplex PCR reads, TCRdb called clonotypes with MiXCR, one entry per CDR3 protein. Altogether 200,000 or so distinct CDR3 sequences are present, 71% being singletons, with the ten largest covering roughly a quarter. The template was RNA from unsorted bulk tissue. This receptor was obtained from a man aged 60 to 69 with non-small cell lung cancer. The specimen sequenced was lung tumor tissue.

For the CDR3, the DNA is TGCAGTGCTAGAGTCTCCAGCGGGAGCTCCTCGACCCAGTACTTC. As protein: CSARVSSGSSSTQYF. The chain recombines TRBV20-1 with TRBJ2-5, with 8 bases fitting TRBD2. CDR1 is DFQATT and CDR2 is SNEGSKA in the germline V gene (reference sequence). The trim removed 1 base at V and 7 bases at J, leaving 11 bases unmatched. The CDR3 has 15 residues.